The 4 T cell receptor beta chains in this list originate from one sample, sequenced in a study of cytotoxic CD8 clonotypes in ibrutinib-treated CLL. Produced via immunoSEQ multiplex PCR; TCRdb's table is partial and in-frame only. The table includes tens of thousands of clones, approximately 70% detected once. Sequences were derived from PBMCs, sampled after 12 months of ibrutinib treatment. These receptors all come from a human donor with chronic lymphocytic leukemia.

CDR3 DNA: TGTGCCAGCAGCTTGCGGGGGGGGTCCCGTGAGCAGTTCTTC. This codes for CASSLRGGSREQFF. The J gene is TRBJ2-1, the V gene TRBV5-4; 8 nucleotides match TRBD2. The V gene's germline CDR1 is SGHNT and CDR2 YYREEE (reference sequence). The CDR3 is made up of 14 amino acids. V dropped 1 base and J dropped 9; count of bases not matched to a gene: 6.

The V call is TRBV18, the J call TRBJ2-7; D is undetermined. Germline V gives CDR1 KGHSH, CDR2 LQKENI. This CDR3 comprises 14 residues. V dropped 0 bases and J dropped 2 bases, with 8 bases sitting between them. Written as DNA, the CDR3 is TGTGCCAGCTCACCACCGAGCATGGCCTACGAGCAGTACTTC. It is translated as CASSPPSMAYEQYF.

This chain connects TRBV30 to TRBJ1-4; a weak D match, TRBD1 (5 bases). From germline, CDR1 is GTSNPN and CDR2 SVGIG (reference sequence). Trimming pared 6 bases from V and 14 bases from J, leaving 16 bases between. The CDR3 has 11 amino acids. This CDR3 reads CACWRGRRLFF. The CDR3 DNA reads as TGTGCCTGCTGGCGGGGCAGAAGGCTGTTTTTT.

The chain joins TRBV7-6 to TRBJ2-1; unclear D gene. Trimming removed 5 bases at V and 10 bases at J, with 15 bases between. The germline V gene encodes CDR1 SGHVS and CDR2 FNYEAQ. The CDR3 length is 13 residues. The CDR3 here is CASSRNIQAEQFF. As DNA, the CDR3 is TGTGCCAGCAGCCGTAATATCCAGGCCGAGCAGTTCTTC.